The table lists the clone carrying this TCR beta chain with a few counts. The data were obtained in a study of early T cells in non-severe SARS-CoV-2 infection. Unique molecular identifiers were added to individual cDNA molecules. Via MiXCR, TCRdb re-called the 5' RACE reads, giving one row per CDR3 protein. Of under 60,000 distinct CDR3 sequences in the sample, about 10% are singletons; the top ten hold under 6%. This CDR3 has 15 residues. Germline V CDR1 and CDR2: SGHAT, FQNNGV. Trimming left V 2 bases short and J 1 base short, with 9 bases between. Source material: whole blood. The gene calls are TRBV11-2 and TRBJ2-1; TRBD1 might be the D (6 bases). The sequence derives from an adult who was a healthcare worker with PCR-confirmed SARS-CoV-2 infection or an uninfected control (not recorded which). The CDR3 loop is CASSLKTGSYNEQFF. The CDR3 bases are TGTGCCAGCAGCTTAAAAACAGGGTCCTACAATGAGCAGTTCTTC.